This T cell receptor beta chain was recovered during a study of T-cell memory formation after mild COVID-19. Study-level points and caveats: Day 15 to 85 contracting clones showed balanced CD4/CD8; later expanders leaned CD4+. Pre-infection memory showed some responding clones, and this suggested that cross-reactive memory joined. Shrinking CD4+ clones were chiefly CM and EM; CD8+ ones were chiefly EMRA.

The 5'RACE method, run with constant-segment primers, produced TCR alpha and TCR beta cDNA libraries (carrying sample barcodes and UMIs). TCRdb reprocessed the 5' RACE reads with MiXCR, giving one entry per CDR3 protein. The table includes approximately 300,000 distinct CDR3 sequences, 8.2% detected once. V dropped 0 bases and J dropped 4; count of bases not matched to a gene: 2. The CDR3 totals 15 residues. The germline CDR1 and CDR2 sequences are LNHNV and YYDKDF (reference sequence). This clonotype has just a few counts. Its cognate antigen is unknown. Sequenced sample: PBMCs or a T cell subset sorted from them (not recorded which). This TCR was sampled from a man aged 18 to 29 who had mild COVID-19 (a few samples of this study predate the infection). Cell type and time point are not known. V usage is TRBV15 and J usage is TRBJ1-5; 8 bases map to TRBD1. The CDR3 is CATSRDWDRNQPQHF. Written as DNA, the CDR3 is TGTGCCACCAGCAGAGATTGGGACAGGAATCAGCCCCAGCATTTT.